This entry concerns a single TCR beta chain. The target antigen is unknown. PCR primers comprised 60 Vbeta and 13 Jbeta primers. The data were produced by immunoSEQ multiplex PCR, yet TCRdb's version contains in-frame clones alone and is incomplete. Counted here are 180,000 or so clones, around 78% occurring once; the ten biggest clones make up 2% to 2.5%. This sample was included in a study of cytomegalovirus exposure and HLA in healthy donors. The study's findings and limits: Earlier findings revealed that most TCR beta V segments proved productive either about 90% or about 30% of the time.

The source is a woman aged 25 to 39 in good health and CMV-seropositive. The sequencing sample was made of PBMCs.

For the CDR3, the DNA is TGTGCCAGCAGTTGGCGAAGCGGAGGGAGCTCCTACAATGAGCAGTTCTTC. Its protein is CASSWRSGGSSYNEQFF. The genes are TRBV11-2 and TRBJ2-1; possible D gene TRBD2, 6 bases. The V end lost 6 bases, the J end lost 0 bases, and 18 bases lay between the germline ends. CDR3 length: 17 residues. Germline V gene sequence: CDR1 SGHAT, CDR2 FQNNGV.